The clone carrying this T cell receptor beta chain is medium-sized by frequency. Antigen unknown. One tube held mixed TRB-A and TRB-B primer pools for touch-down PCR. TCRdb reprocessed the multiplex PCR reads and stores each CDR3 protein as one record, lacking DNA. Its listing shows about 5,000 distinct CDR3 sequences. The entry originates in a study of T cell clusters in autoimmune cytopenias. General study findings and limits: TRB repertoire shifts in secondary cytopenia and chronic lymphocytic leukemia mostly reflected lymphoma, not autoimmunity.

Some 38,000 genome equivalents of blood DNA were amplified for TRB. Germline V gene sequence: CDR1 LNHDA, CDR2 SQIVND (reference sequence). CDR3 length: 14 residues. A further study also used this sample, focusing on T cell repertoires in aging, cancer and after chemotherapy. That source adds: Age-matched healthy donors had significantly more diverse, less clonal blood TCR repertoires than untreated cancer patients. Rebound thymic output was suggested by rising median generation probability during chemotherapy in each cancer cohort.

The clonotype comes from a human donor in good health. The chain links TRBV19 to TRBJ2-1; the TCRdb call, TRBD2, lacks DNA for checking. The sequenced sample was peripheral blood. The CDR3 is CASRGGRAQGEQFF.